This T cell receptor beta chain stems from a study of shared clonotypes between healthy human individuals. The study, taken as a whole, reports: Having only a few donors restricted how much genetic and exposure-history diversity was captured.

Some 90 million PBMCs went into genomic DNA for unsorted samples. V lost 2 bases to trimming and J lost 4 bases, with 12 bases between them. The CDR3 has 13 residues. The germline V gene has CDR1 GTSNPN and CDR2 SVGIG (reference sequence). With respect to this clone: Antigen: not known.

At deep level, the assay was performed. Each PCR replicate run on unsorted PBMC took in around 300 ng DNA, about 29,000 T cell genomes. Clones were read by immunoSEQ multiplex PCR, and TCRdb kept only the in-frame ones, dropping some. This table has roughly 500,000 clones, over 70% appearing once. This TCR derives from a woman aged 40 to 50 in good health. Some clones in this sample may be carry-over from other donors' samples. The sequencing sample was made of PBMCs. J is TRBJ2-7 and V is TRBV30; D unresolved. The CDR3 loop reads CAWSPGSSYEQYF. The CDR3 coding sequence is TGTGCCTGGAGTCCCGGATCGTCGTACGAGCAGTACTTC.